This T cell receptor (beta chain) was sequenced during a study of blood T cell repertoires in COVID-19. Across the whole study: Samples representing acute and convalescent COVID-19 were sourced from the United States, Italy and Spain.

Those enrolled, adults aged roughly 18 to 100 years, came from fewer than 25 US areas. Participants reported their clinical history, and cohort assignment relied on those reports. TCRdb's table, derived via immunoSEQ multiplex PCR, lists solely in-frame clones and lacks some. The sample includes some 240,000 clones, about 81% of them seen just once. With regard to this clone: Other nucleotide sequences in the sample specify the same CDR3.

This CDR3 has 12 amino acids. Germline CDR1 reads SEHNR; CDR2 reads FQNEAQ (reference sequence). V lost 5 bases to trimming and J lost 5 bases, with 9 bases between them. The V gene is TRBV7-9, the J gene TRBJ1-1; no firm D call. The sequencing sample was made of PBMCs or T cells enriched from blood (not recorded which). This clonotype was sampled from a man in his thirties or forties with acute COVID-19. In nucleotides, the CDR3 is TGTGCCAGCAGCCCAGGAAGGACTGAAGCTTTCTTT. As protein: CASSPGRTEAFF.